This TCR beta chain was recorded in a study of blood T cells in healthy people across ages. Across the whole study: Template switching recovered approximately one barcoded beta molecule for every two T cells.

CDR1 is LGHDT, CDR2 YNNKEL, per germline (reference sequence). Trimming pared 8 bases from V and 3 bases from J, leaving 10 bases between. The CDR3 runs to 12 residues. PCR was performed a second time for about 7 to 11 cycles using a sample-barcoded 5' primer and a J-beta primer mix. A template-switch adaptor containing 12 random nucleotides labeled each cDNA molecule. From the 5' RACE reads, TCRdb called clonotypes with MiXCR, one entry per CDR3 protein. The sample yields roughly 730,000 distinct CDR3 sequences, roughly 50% seen once. Study-level results: Unsorted PBMCs blocked a conclusive comparison of naive and antigen-experienced cells.

As concerns this clonotype: Its specificity is unknown.

Isolation of PBMCs gave at least 7 million cells per sample. The clonotype comes from a middle-aged man in good health. The J gene is TRBJ1-1, the V gene TRBV3-1; D possibly corresponds to TRBD1 (5 bases). Input material: blood. CDR3 bases: TGTGCCAGCGCAGGGCGGGACACTGAAGCTTTCTTT. It encodes CASAGRDTEAFF. The whole variable domain, remainder taken from reference TRBV3-1 and TRBJ1-1, is DTAVSQTPKYLVTQMGNDKSIKCEQNLGHDTMYWYKQDSKKFLKIMFSYNNKELIINETVPNRFSPKSPDKAHLNLHINSLELGDSAVYFCASAGRDTEAFFGQGTRLTVV.